The sequence of this TCR beta chain was determined in a study of chronic HIV infection and antiretroviral therapy. The germline CDR1 and CDR2 sequences are MDHEN and SYDVKM. Trimming left V 6 bases short and J 7 bases short, with 16 bases between. The CDR3 spans 14 residues. From the 5' RACE reads, TCRdb called clonotypes with MiXCR, one entry per CDR3 protein. This sample has 45,000 to 55,000 distinct CDR3 sequences, with about 19% found just once. The sequence was collected from an adult who had HIV and had not received antiretroviral therapy, or was an uninfected healthy control (not recorded which). This chain connects TRBV28 to TRBJ1-5; no reliable D call. Material for sequencing was peripheral blood. CDR3 DNA sequence: TGTGCCAGCAGGATAGGGTCGTCGGAACAGCCCCAGCATTTT. As protein: CASRIGSSEQPQHF.